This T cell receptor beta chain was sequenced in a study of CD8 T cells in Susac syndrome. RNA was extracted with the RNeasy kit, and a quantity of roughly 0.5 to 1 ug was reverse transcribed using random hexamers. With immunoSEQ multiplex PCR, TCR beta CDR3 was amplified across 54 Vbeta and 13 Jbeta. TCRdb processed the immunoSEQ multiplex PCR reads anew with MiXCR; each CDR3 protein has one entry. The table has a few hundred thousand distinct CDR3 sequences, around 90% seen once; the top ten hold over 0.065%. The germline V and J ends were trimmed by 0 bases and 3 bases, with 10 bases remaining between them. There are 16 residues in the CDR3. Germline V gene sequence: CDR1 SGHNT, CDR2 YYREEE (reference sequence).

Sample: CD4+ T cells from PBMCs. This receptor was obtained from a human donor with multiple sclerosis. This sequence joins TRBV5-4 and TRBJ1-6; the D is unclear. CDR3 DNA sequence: TGTGCCAGCAGCTTGGGTCTAGAATACTATAATTCACCCCTCCACTTT. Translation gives CASSLGLEYYNSPLHF. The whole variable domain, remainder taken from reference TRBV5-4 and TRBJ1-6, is ETGVTQSPTHLIKTRGQQVTLRCSSQSGHNTVSWYQQALGQGPQFIFQYYREEENGRGNFPPRFSGLQFPNYSSELNVNALELDDSALYLCASSLGLEYYNSPLHFGNGTRLTVT.